This entry features one TCR beta chain sequence. Antigen unknown. This sample was taken from a study of cytomegalovirus exposure and HLA in healthy donors. General study points: Subsequent analysis revealed that first-cohort TCR clusters tended to co-occur in the 90 to 150 validation repertoires. Rare TCR sequences dominated, though some public TCRs recurred in many donors. The study designated 150 to 200 TCR beta chains cytomegalovirus-associated.

The CDR3 is 16 residues long. Germline CDR1 reads SGHRS; CDR2 reads YFSETQ. Trimming removed 0 bases at V and 1 base at J, with 8 bases between. Assay used: immunoSEQ multiplex PCR; TCRdb lists only in-frame clones, some missing. Seen here are 120,000 to 150,000 clones, roughly 81% observed once, and the top ten hold roughly 1.4%. The rearrangement links TRBV5-1 to TRBJ2-6; maybe TRBD1 (6 bases). This clonotype originated in a woman between 25 and 40 years old in good health and CMV-seronegative. Sequencing input: PBMCs. CDR3 protein: CASSLGQGSGANVLTF. The CDR3 region has the DNA TGCGCCAGCAGCTTGGGTCAGGGGTCTGGGGCCAACGTCCTGACTTTC.